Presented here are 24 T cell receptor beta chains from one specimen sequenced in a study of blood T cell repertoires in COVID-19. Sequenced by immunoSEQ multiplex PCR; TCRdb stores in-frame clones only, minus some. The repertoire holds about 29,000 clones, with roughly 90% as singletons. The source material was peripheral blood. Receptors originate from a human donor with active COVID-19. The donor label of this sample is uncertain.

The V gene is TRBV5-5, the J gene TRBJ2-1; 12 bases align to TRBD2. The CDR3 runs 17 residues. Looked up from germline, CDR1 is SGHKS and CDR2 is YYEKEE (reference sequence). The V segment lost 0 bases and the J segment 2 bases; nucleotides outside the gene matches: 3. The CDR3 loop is CASSLGPSGGAYNEQFF. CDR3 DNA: TGTGCCAGCAGCTTGGGGCCTAGCGGGGGGGCCTACAATGAGCAGTTCTTC.

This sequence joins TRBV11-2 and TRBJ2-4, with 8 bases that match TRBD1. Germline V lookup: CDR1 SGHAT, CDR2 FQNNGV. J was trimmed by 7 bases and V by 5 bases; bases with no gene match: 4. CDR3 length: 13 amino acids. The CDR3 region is CASSPNRGNIQYF. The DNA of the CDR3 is TGTGCCAGCAGCCCAAACAGGGGGAACATTCAGTACTTC.

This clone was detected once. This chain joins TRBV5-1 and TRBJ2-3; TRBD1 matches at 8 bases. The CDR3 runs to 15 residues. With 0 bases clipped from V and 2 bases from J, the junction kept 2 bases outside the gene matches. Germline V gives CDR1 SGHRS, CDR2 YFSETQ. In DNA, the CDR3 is TGCGCCAGCAGCTTGGGACAGGGGCTCACAGATACGCAGTATTTT. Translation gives CASSLGQGLTDTQYF.

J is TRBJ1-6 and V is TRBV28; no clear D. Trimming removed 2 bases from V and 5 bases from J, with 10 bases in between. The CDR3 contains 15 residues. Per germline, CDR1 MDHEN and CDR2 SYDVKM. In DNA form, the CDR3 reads TGTGCCAGCAGTTTAAGATCTCTAAATAATTCACCCCTCCACTTT. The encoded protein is CASSLRSLNNSPLHF.

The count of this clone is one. For the CDR3, the DNA is TGTGCCAGCAGCGTTACGGGACAAGGGTCCGAGCAGTACTTC. Translating gives CASSVTGQGSEQYF. The rearrangement joins TRBV9 to TRBJ2-7; maybe TRBD1 (6 bases). The germline V and J ends were trimmed by 2 bases and 6 bases, with 15 bases remaining between them. The CDR3 totals 14 residues. Germline CDR1 SGDLS, CDR2 YYNGEE.

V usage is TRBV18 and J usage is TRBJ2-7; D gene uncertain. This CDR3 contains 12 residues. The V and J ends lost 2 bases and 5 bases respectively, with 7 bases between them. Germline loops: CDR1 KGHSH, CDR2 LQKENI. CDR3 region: CASSPRQDEQYF. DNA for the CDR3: TGTGCCAGCTCACCAAGGCAGGACGAGCAGTACTTC.

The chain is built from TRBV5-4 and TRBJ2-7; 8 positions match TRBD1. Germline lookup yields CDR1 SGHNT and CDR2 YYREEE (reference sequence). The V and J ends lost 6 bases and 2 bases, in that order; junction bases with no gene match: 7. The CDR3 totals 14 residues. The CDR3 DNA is TGTGCCAGCACCTCGATGGGACAGGCCTACGAGCAGTACTTC. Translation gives CASTSMGQAYEQYF.

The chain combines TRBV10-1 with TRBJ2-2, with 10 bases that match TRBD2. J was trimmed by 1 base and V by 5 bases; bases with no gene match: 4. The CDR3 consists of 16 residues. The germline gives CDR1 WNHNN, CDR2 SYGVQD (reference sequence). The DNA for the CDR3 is TGCGCCAGCAGTCCTTCTAGCGGGGGGAACACCGGGGAGCTGTTTTTT. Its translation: CASSPSSGGNTGELFF.

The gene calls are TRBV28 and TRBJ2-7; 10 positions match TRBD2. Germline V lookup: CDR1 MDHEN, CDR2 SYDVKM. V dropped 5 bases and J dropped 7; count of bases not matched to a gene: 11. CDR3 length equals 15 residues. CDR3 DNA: TGTGCCAGCAGTCCAACGGGACTAGCGCTGCGGGAGCAGTACTTC. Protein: CASSPTGLALREQYF.

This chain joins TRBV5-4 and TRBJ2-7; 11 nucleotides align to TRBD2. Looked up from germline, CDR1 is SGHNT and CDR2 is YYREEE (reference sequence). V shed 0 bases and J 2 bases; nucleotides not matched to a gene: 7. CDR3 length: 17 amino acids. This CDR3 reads CASSLALLAGETYEQYF. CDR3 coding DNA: TGTGCCAGCAGCTTGGCTCTACTAGCGGGAGAAACCTACGAGCAGTACTTC. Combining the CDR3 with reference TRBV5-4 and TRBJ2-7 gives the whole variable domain ETGVTQSPTHLIKTRGQQVTLRCSSQSGHNTVSWYQQALGQGPQFIFQYYREEENGRGNFPPRFSGLQFPNYSSELNVNALELDDSALYLCASSLALLAGETYEQYFGPGTRLTVT.

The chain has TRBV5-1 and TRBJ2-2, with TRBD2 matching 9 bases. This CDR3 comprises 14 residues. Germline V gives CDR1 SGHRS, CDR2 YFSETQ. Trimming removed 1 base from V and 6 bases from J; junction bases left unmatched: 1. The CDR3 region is CASSLTSGPGELFF. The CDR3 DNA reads TGCGCCAGCAGCTTGACTAGCGGGCCCGGGGAGCTGTTTTTT.

This chain's CDR3 is CASSSTSVGKQYF. As DNA, the CDR3 is TGTGCCAGCAGCTCCACTAGTGTAGGCAAGCAGTACTTC. The chain has TRBV7-2 and TRBJ2-7, with D maybe TRBD2 (5 bases). Trimming shortened V by 4 bases and J by 8 bases, and 15 bases separated the two germline ends. CDR3 length: 13 residues. The germline V gene has CDR1 SGHTA and CDR2 FQGNSA.

The CDR3 spells CASSAGNSYEQYF. CDR3 DNA sequence: TGTGCCAGCAGCGCGGGTAACTCCTACGAGCAGTACTTC. The V call is TRBV9, the J call TRBJ2-7; D gene unclear. V lost 3 bases and J 0 bases, leaving 7 bases between the germline ends. The germline V gene has CDR1 SGDLS and CDR2 YYNGEE. The length of the CDR3 is 13 residues.

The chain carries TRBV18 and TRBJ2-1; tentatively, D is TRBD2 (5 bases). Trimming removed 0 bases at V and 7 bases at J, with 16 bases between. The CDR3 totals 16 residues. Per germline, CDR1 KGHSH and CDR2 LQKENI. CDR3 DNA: TGTGCCAGCTCACCACCGTTAAGCTTACCGGGGAATGAGCAGTTCTTC. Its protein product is CASSPPLSLPGNEQFF.

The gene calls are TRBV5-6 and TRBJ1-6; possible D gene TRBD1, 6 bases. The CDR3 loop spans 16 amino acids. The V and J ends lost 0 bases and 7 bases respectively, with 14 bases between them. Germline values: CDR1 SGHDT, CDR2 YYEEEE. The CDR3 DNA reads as TGTGCCAGCAGCTTGGGTGTGGGGCAGGGGAATTCACCCCTCCACTTT. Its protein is CASSLGVGQGNSPLHF. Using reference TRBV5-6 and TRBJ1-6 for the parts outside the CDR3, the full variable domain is DAGVTQSPTHLIKTRGQQVTLRCSPKSGHDTVSWYQQALGQGPQFIFQYYEEEERQRGNFPDRFSGHQFPNYSSELNVNALLLGDSALYLCASSLGVGQGNSPLHFGNGTRLTVT.

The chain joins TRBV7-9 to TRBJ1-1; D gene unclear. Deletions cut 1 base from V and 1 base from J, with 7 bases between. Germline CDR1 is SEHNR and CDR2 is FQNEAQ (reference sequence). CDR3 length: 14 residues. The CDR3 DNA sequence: TGTGCCAGCAGCTTAGAATCGGGGAACACTGAAGCTTTCTTT. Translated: CASSLESGNTEAFF. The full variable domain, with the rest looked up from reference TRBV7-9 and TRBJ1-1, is DTGVSQNPRHKITKRGQNVTFRCDPISEHNRLYWYRQTLGQGPEFLTYFQNEAQLEKSRLLSDRFSAERPKGSFSTLEIQRTEQGDSAMYLCASSLESGNTEAFFGQGTRLTVV.

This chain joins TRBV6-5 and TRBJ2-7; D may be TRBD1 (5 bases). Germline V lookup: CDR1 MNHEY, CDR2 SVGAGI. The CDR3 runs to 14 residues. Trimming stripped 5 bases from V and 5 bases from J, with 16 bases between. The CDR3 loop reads CASSPTASFDEQYF. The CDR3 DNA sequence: TGTGCCAGCAGTCCGACAGCTTCCTTCGACGAGCAGTACTTC.

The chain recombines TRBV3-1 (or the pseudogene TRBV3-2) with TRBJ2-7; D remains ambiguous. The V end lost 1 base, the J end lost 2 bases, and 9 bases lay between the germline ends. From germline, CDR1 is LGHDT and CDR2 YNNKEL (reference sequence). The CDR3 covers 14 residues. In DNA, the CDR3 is TGTGCCAGCAGCCAAGGAGGCGGAGCCTACGAGCAGTACTTC. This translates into CASSQGGGAYEQYF.

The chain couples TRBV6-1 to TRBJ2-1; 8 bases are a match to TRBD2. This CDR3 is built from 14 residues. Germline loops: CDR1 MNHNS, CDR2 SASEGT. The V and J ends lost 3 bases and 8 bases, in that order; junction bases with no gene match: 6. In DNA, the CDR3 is TGTGCCAGCAGTGACACGGGAGGGCCCTATGAGCAGTTCTTC. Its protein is CASSDTGGPYEQFF.

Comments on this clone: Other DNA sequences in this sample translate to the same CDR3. The chain's CDR3 is CASSLSQGGGANVLTF. The CDR3 region has the DNA TGTGCCAGCAGCTTATCCCAGGGAGGTGGGGCCAACGTCCTGACTTTC. The chain uses TRBV7-6 and TRBJ2-6; TRBD2 is a possible D gene (6 bases). The ends were cut back, 2 bases at V and 3 bases at J, with 11 bases in the middle. This CDR3 contains 16 residues. Looked up from germline, CDR1 is SGHVS and CDR2 is FNYEAQ.

CDR3 coding DNA: TGTGCCAGCAGCTCGACAGGGGGCGGGACCCAGTACTTC. As protein: CASSSTGGGTQYF. The genes are TRBV7-2 and TRBJ2-5; 10 bases match TRBD1. This CDR3 region has 13 residues. V shed 4 bases, J shed 7 bases, and the junction held 3 bases outside the gene matches. Germline values: CDR1 SGHTA, CDR2 FQGNSA. Complete variable domain (other parts from reference TRBV7-2 and TRBJ2-5): GAGVSQSPSNKVTEKGKDVELRCDPISGHTALYWYRQSLGQGLEFLIYFQGNSAPDKSGLPSDRFSAERTGGSVSTLTIQRTQQEDSAVYLCASSSTGGGTQYFGPGTRLLVL.

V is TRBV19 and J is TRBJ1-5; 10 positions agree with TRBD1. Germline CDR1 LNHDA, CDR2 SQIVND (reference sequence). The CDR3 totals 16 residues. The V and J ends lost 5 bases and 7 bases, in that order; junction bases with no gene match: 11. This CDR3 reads CASSVPTGGVLQPQHF. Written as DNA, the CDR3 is TGTGCCAGTAGTGTCCCGACAGGGGGCGTCCTACAGCCCCAGCATTTT.

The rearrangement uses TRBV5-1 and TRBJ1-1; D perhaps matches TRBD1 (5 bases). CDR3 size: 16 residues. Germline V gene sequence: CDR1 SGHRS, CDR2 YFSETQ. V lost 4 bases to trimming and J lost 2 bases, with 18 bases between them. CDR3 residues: CASSPDLATVNTEAFF. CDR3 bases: TGCGCCAGCAGCCCCGACTTGGCGACAGTAAACACTGAAGCTTTCTTT.

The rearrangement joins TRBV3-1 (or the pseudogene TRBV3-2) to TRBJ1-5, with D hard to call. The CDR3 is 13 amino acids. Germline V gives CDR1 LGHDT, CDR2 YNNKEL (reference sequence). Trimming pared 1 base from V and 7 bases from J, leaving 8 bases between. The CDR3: CASSQGHRQPQHF. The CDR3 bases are TGTGCCAGCAGCCAAGGACACCGGCAGCCCCAGCATTTT.